The clone carrying this T cell receptor (beta chain) has a count of ten or more. The CDR3 sequence is 14 residues long. V was cut by 6 bases and J by 0 bases, with 11 bases left in between. Germline V gene data show CDR1 as DFQATT and CDR2 as SNEGSKA (reference sequence). The data belong to a study of T-cell reconstitution after alpha-beta-depleted transplantation in children. Unique molecular identifiers featured in how the TCRbeta library was prepared. TCRdb ran MiXCR on the PCR reads and lists one entry per CDR3 protein. The data contain about 240,000 distinct CDR3 sequences, more than 10% of them seen just once; the ten biggest clones take up roughly 2.8%.

The sequence was collected from a human donor who donated a stem cell graft to a child with acute lymphoblastic leukemia. The chain uses TRBV20-1 and TRBJ1-4; the D gene is possibly TRBD1 (5 bases). Source: PBMCs from the stem cell graft donor, taken from the stem cell graft. CDR3 nucleotides: TGCAGTGCGTTGGGGGGACCAACTAATGAAAAACTGTTTTTT. Encoded protein: CSALGGPTNEKLFF.